A single T cell receptor (beta chain) is shown here with its context. The data were taken from a study of blood T cell repertoires in COVID-19. This table comes from immunoSEQ multiplex PCR, and its TCRdb copy is limited to in-frame clones, with some not included. This table has 200,000 to 250,000 clones, under 85% appearing once. V lost 1 base to trimming and J lost 12 bases; unmatched junction nucleotides: 8. CDR3 length: 15 amino acids. Germline CDR1 is LNHNV and CDR2 is YYDKDF (reference sequence). Sequenced input: PBMCs or T cells enriched from blood (not recorded which). The V and J genes are TRBV15 and TRBJ2-1; 11 bases align to TRBD1. The TCR was taken from a man in his sixties who had recovered from COVID-19. The CDR3 reads CATSRGSTDRGPQFF. The CDR3 nucleotides are TGTGCCACCAGCAGAGGCAGCACGGACAGGGGGCCGCAGTTCTTC.